Following are 3 T cell receptor beta chains from one sample sequenced in a study of cytomegalovirus exposure and HLA in healthy donors. PCR used 60 Vbeta primers and 13 Jbeta primers. The protocol was immunoSEQ multiplex PCR, while the TCRdb copy is restricted to in-frame clones and leaves out a portion. The sample consists of about 110,000 clones, over 60% of them appearing once. Sequencing was carried out using PBMCs. The receptors come from a woman aged 50 to 60 in good health and CMV-seropositive.

The genes are TRBV5-1 and TRBJ1-2; TRBD1 is a possible D gene (6 bases). The CDR3 is 15 amino acids. CDR1 is SGHRS and CDR2 is YFSETQ in the germline V gene. The V gene lost 1 base and the J gene lost 0 bases, with 10 bases spanning the gap. The CDR3 loop reads CASSLTGLANYGYTF. CDR3 sequence (DNA): TGCGCCAGCAGCTTGACAGGGCTAGCTAACTATGGCTACACCTTC. The complete variable domain, with remaining parts taken from reference TRBV5-1 and TRBJ1-2, reads KAGVTQTPRYLIKTRGQQVTLSCSPISGHRSVSWYQQTPGQGLQFLFEYFSETQRNKGNFPGRFSGRQFSNSRSEMNVSTLELGDSALYLCASSLTGLANYGYTFGSGTRLTVV.

The rearrangement uses TRBV6-5 and TRBJ1-3; D remains ambiguous. This CDR3 region has 15 residues. Per germline, CDR1 MNHEY and CDR2 SVGAGI. Trimming took off 2 bases at V and 0 bases at J, with 8 bases between the two ends. The CDR3 loop reads CASSYGGVSGNTIYF. The CDR3 coding sequence is TGTGCCAGCAGTTACGGCGGGGTCTCTGGAAACACCATATATTTT.

J is TRBJ2-5 and V is TRBV7-3; maybe TRBD2 (6 bases). CDR3 size: 13 residues. CDR1 and CDR2 from the germline V gene are SGHTA and FQGTGA. Trimming cost V 5 bases and J 5 bases, with 12 bases left between them. The CDR3 nucleotides are TGTGCCAGCAGCGGCGGGGTCGGCGAGACCCAGTACTTC. It specifies CASSGGVGETQYF.